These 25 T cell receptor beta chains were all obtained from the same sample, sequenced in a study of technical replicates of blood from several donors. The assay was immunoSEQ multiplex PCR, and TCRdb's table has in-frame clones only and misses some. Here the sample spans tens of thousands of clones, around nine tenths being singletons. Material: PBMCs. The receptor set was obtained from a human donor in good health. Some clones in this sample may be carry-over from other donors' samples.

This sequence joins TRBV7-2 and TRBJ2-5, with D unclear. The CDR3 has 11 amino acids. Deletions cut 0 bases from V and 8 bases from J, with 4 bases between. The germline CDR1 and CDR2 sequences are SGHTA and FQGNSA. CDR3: CASSLAGTQYF. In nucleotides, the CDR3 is TGTGCCAGCAGCTTAGCCGGTACCCAGTACTTC.

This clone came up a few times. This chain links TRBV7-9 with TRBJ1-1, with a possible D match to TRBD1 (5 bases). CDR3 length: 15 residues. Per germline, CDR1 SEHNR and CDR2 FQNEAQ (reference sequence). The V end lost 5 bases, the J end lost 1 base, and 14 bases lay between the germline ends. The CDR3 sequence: CASSPVQATNTEAFF. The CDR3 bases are TGTGCCAGCAGCCCCGTACAGGCTACGAACACTGAAGCTTTCTTT.

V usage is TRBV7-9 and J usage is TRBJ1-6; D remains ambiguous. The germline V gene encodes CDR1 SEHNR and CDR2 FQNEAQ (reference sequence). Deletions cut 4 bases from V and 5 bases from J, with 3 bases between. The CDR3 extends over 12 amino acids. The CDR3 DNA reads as TGTGCCAGCAGCTCAAATAATTCACCCCTCCACTTT. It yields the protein CASSSNNSPLHF.

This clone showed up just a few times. The CDR3 DNA is TGTGCCTGGAGTCCAACAGGAACCGGGGAGCTGTTTTTT. Translating it yields CAWSPTGTGELFF. The V and J genes are TRBV30 and TRBJ2-2; weak D call: TRBD1 (5 bases). Germline V lookup: CDR1 GTSNPN, CDR2 SVGIG (reference sequence). The V end was cut by 2 bases, the J end by 5 bases, with 9 bases between. This CDR3 has 13 amino acids.

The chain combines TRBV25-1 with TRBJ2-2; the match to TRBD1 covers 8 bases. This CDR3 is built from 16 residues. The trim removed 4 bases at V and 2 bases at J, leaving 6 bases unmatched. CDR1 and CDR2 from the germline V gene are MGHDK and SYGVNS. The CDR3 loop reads CASSAFTGGNTGELFF. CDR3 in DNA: TGTGCCAGCAGTGCCTTCACAGGGGGAAACACCGGGGAGCTGTTTTTT.

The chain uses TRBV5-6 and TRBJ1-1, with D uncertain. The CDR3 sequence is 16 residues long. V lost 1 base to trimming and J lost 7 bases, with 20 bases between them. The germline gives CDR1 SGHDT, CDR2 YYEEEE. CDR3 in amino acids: CASSLMLQVVSGEAFF. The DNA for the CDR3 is TGTGCCAGCAGCTTGATGCTTCAAGTTGTGAGTGGTGAAGCTTTCTTT.

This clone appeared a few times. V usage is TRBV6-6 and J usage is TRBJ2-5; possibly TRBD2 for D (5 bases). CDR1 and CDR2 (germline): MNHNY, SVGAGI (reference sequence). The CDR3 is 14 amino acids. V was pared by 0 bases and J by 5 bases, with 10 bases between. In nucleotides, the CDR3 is TGTGCCAGCAGTTACTCAGCTAGCTCGGAGACCCAGTACTTC. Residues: CASSYSASSETQYF.

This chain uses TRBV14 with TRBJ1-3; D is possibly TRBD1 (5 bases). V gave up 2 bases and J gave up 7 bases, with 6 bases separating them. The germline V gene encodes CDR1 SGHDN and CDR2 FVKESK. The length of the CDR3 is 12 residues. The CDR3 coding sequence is TGTGCCAGCAGCCAACGGGGGAACACCATATATTTT. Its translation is CASSQRGNTIYF.

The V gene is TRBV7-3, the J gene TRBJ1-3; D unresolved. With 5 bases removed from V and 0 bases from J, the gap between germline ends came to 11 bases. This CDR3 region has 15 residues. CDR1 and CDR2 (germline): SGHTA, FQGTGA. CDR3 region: CASSVQANSGNTIYF. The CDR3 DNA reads TGTGCCAGCAGCGTCCAGGCGAACTCTGGAAACACCATATATTTT.

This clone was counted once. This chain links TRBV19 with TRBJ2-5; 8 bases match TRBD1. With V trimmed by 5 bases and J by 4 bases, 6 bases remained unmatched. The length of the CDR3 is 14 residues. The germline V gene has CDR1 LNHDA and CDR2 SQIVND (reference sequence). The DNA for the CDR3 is TGTGCCAGTAGTCCGAGGACAGGGCGAGAGACCCAGTACTTC. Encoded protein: CASSPRTGRETQYF.

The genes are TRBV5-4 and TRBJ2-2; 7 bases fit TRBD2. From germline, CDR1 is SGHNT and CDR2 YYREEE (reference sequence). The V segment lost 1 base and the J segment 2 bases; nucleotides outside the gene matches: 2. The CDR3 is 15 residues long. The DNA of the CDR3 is TGTGCCAGCAGCTTGACTAGCGTAAACACCGGGGAGCTGTTTTTT. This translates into CASSLTSVNTGELFF.

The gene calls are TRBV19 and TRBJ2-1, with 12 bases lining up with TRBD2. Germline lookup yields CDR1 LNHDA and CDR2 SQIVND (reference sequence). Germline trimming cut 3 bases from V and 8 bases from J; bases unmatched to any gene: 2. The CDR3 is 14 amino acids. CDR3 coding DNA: TGTGCCAGTAGTATGACTAGCGGGAGTTATGAGCAGTTCTTC. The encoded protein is CASSMTSGSYEQFF.

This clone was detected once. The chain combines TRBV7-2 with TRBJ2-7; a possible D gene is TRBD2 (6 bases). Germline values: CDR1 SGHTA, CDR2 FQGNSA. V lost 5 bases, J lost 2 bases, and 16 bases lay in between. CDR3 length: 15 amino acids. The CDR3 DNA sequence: TGTGCCAGCAGCCCAGGGACTCATCCCACCTACGAGCAGTACTTC. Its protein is CASSPGTHPTYEQYF.

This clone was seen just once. The CDR3 bases are TGCGCCAGCAGCCAAGATTGGGCTGTTGACTATGGCTACACCTTC. Its protein is CASSQDWAVDYGYTF. The chain links TRBV4-1 to TRBJ1-2; no clear D gene. This CDR3 is 15 amino acids long. CDR1 and CDR2 from the germline V gene are MGHRA and YSYEKL. The V and J ends lost 0 bases and 3 bases respectively, with 11 bases between them.

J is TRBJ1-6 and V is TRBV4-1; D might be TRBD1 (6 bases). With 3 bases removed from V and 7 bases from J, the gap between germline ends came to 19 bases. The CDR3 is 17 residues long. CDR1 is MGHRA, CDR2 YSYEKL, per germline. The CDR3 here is CASSHAPPGHTNSPLHF. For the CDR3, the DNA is TGCGCCAGCAGCCACGCCCCCCCGGGACACACAAATTCACCCCTCCACTTT.

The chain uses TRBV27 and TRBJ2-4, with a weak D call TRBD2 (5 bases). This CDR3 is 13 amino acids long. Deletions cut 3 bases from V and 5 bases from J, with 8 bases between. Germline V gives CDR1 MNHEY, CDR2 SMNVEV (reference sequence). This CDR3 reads CASSFLGENIQYF. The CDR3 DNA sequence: TGTGCCAGCAGTTTTTTGGGAGAAAACATTCAGTACTTC.

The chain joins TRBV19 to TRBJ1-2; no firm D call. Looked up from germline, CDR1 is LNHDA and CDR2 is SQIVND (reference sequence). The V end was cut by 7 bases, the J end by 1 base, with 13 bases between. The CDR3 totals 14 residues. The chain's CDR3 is CASTLRGSNYGYTF. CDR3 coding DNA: TGTGCCAGTACTCTAAGAGGGAGTAACTATGGCTACACCTTC.

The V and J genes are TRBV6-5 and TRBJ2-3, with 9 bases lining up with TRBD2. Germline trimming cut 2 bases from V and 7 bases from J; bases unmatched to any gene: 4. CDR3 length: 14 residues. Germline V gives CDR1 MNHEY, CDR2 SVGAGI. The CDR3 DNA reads TGTGCCAGCAGTTACGTGCGGGGGGGGTATACGCAGTATTTT. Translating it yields CASSYVRGGYTQYF.

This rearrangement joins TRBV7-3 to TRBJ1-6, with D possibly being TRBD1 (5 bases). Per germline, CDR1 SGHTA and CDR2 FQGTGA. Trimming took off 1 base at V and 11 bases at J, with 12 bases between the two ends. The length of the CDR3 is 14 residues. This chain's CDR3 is CASSLIAGKTPLHF. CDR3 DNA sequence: TGTGCCAGCAGCTTAATAGCAGGGAAGACACCCCTCCACTTT. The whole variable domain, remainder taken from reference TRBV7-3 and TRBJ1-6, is GAGVSQTPSNKVTEKGKYVELRCDPISGHTALYWYRQSLGQGPEFLIYFQGTGAADDSGLPNDRFFAVRPEGSVSTLKIQRTERGDSAVYLCASSLIAGKTPLHFGNGTRLTVT.

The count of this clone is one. The chain's CDR3 is CASRKLVQETQYF. The CDR3 coding sequence is TGTGCCAGCAGGAAACTGGTCCAAGAGACCCAGTACTTC. The V and J genes are TRBV2 and TRBJ2-5; no clear D gene. V lost 6 bases and J lost 1, with 9 bases in between. The CDR3 length is 13 residues. Germline CDR1 is SNHLY and CDR2 is FYNNEI.

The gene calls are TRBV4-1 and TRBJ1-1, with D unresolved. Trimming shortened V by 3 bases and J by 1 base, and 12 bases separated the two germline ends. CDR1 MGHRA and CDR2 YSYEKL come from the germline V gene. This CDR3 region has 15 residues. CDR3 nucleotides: TGCGCCAGCAGCCATACCCCATCAGGGAACACTGAAGCTTTCTTT. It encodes CASSHTPSGNTEAFF.

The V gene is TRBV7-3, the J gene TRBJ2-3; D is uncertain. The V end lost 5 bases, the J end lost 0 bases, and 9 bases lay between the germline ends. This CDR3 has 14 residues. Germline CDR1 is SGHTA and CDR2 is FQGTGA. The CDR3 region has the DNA TGTGCCAGCAGCCTGGGCCTTAGCACAGATACGCAGTATTTT. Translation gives CASSLGLSTDTQYF.

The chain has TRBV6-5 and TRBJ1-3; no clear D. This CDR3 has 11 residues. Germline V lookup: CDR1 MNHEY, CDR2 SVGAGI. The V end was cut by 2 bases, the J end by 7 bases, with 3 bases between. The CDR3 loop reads CASSYGNTIYF. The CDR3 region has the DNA TGTGCCAGCAGTTACGGCAACACCATATATTTT.

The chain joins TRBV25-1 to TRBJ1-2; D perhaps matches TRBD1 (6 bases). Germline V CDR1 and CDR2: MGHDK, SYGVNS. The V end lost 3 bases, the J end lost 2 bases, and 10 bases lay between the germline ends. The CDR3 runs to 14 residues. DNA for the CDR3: TGTGCCAGCAGTGAGGCAGGGGTGAACTATGGCTACACCTTC. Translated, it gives CASSEAGVNYGYTF.

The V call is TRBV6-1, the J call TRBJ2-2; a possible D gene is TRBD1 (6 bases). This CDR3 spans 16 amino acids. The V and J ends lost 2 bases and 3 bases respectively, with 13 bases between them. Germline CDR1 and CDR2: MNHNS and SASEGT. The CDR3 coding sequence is TGTGCCAGCAGTGAAAGGCCAGGGGACCACACCGGGGAGCTGTTTTTT. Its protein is CASSERPGDHTGELFF.